The 27 T cell receptor beta chains presented below share a single source sample, sequenced in a study of T-cell memory formation after mild COVID-19. TCRdb independently ran MiXCR on the 5' RACE reads; one entry per CDR3 protein. The sample has more than 450,000 distinct CDR3 sequences; more than 15% are singletons. Sequencing was performed on PBMCs or a T cell subset sorted from them (not recorded which). Receptors originate from an adult woman who had mild COVID-19 (a few samples of this study predate the infection). Cell type and time point are not known.

This clonotype was recorded a few times. V usage is TRBV12-3 or TRBV12-4 and J usage is TRBJ2-1; 9 bases agree with TRBD1. The CDR3 sequence is 16 residues long. The V and J ends lost 6 bases and 4 bases, in that order; junction bases with no gene match: 10. The CDR3 here is CASRILGQGQYNEQFF. The DNA for the CDR3 is TGTGCCAGCAGAATCTTGGGACAGGGACAGTACAATGAGCAGTTCTTC.

The chain combines TRBV11-3 with TRBJ2-1, with 11 bases aligning to TRBD1. V shed 7 bases and J 6 bases; nucleotides not matched to a gene: 11. The CDR3 consists of 16 residues. Germline V lookup: CDR1 SGHNT, CDR2 YENEEA. As DNA, the CDR3 is TGTGCCAGCAAACCCCGCGGGACAGGGGGGATCAATGAGCAGTTCTTC. Translating gives CASKPRGTGGINEQFF.

This clonotype turned up a few times. The rearrangement joins TRBV12-3 or TRBV12-4 to TRBJ2-5; no definite D call. Trimming pared 6 bases from V and 5 bases from J, leaving 13 bases between. The CDR3 loop spans 13 amino acids. This CDR3 is CASSSLLGETQYF. For the CDR3, the DNA is TGTGCCAGCAGCTCACTCCTGGGGGAGACCCAGTACTTC.

This clonotype has just a few counts. The chain couples TRBV6-2 or TRBV6-3 to TRBJ1-5; D might be TRBD1 (6 bases). V lost 2 bases and J lost 2, with 16 bases in between. Germline loops: CDR1 MNHEY, CDR2 SVGEGT. The CDR3 covers 17 residues. CDR3 DNA sequence: TGTGCCAGCAGTTACCCCCCGGGGGCAGTTGGCAATCAGCCCCAGCATTTT. This encodes CASSYPPGAVGNQPQHF.

This clonotype was seen a few times. This sequence joins TRBV5-1 and TRBJ2-1; D ambiguous. Germline assignment: CDR1 SGHRS and CDR2 YFSETQ. The CDR3 totals 12 residues. The ends were cut back, 4 bases at V and 4 bases at J, with 6 bases in the middle. The CDR3 here is CASSRIYNEQFF. The CDR3 DNA reads TGCGCCAGCAGCAGAATATACAATGAGCAGTTCTTC.

A few counts support this clonotype. The CDR3 protein is CASRTGTSGGSDEQFF. The CDR3, as DNA: TGTGCCAGCAGAACCGGGACTAGCGGGGGGTCTGATGAGCAGTTCTTC. This chain uses TRBV12-3 or TRBV12-4 with TRBJ2-1; 15 bases match TRBD2. Losses at the gene ends were 6 bases for V and 8 bases for J; bases not matched to a gene: 8. The CDR3 extends over 16 amino acids.

The J gene is TRBJ2-7, the V gene TRBV11-3, with TRBD1 as a possible D gene (5 bases). V gave up 6 bases and J gave up 3 bases, with 12 bases separating them. The V gene's germline CDR1 is SGHNT and CDR2 YENEEA. This CDR3 is built from 13 residues. CDR3 sequence reads: CASRPTGDYEQYF. The CDR3 nucleotides are TGTGCCAGCAGGCCTACAGGAGACTACGAGCAGTACTTC.

There are a few counts of this clonotype. The V call is TRBV7-9, the J call TRBJ2-6; D gene unclear. This CDR3 spans 16 amino acids. Deletions cut 5 bases from V and 0 bases from J, with 11 bases between. CDR1 and CDR2 from the germline V gene are SEHNR and FQNEAQ (reference sequence). The CDR3 DNA sequence: TGTGCCAGCAGCCCCCCCGGACGCTCTGGGGCCAACGTCCTGACTTTC. As protein: CASSPPGRSGANVLTF.

The chain has TRBV5-5 and TRBJ2-2; 10 bases are a match to TRBD1. In germline, CDR1 is SGHKS, CDR2 YYEKEE (reference sequence). V gave up 6 bases and J gave up 1 base; unmatched junction bases: 15. The CDR3 runs 19 residues. CDR3 sequence: CASTQNIGTGARNTGELFF. CDR3 nucleotides: TGTGCCAGCACCCAAAATATTGGGACAGGGGCCCGGAACACCGGGGAGCTGTTTTTT.

The chain carries TRBV7-9 and TRBJ2-1; D gene unclear. Germline CDR1 and CDR2: SEHNR and FQNEAQ (reference sequence). There are 11 residues in the CDR3. The germline V and J ends were trimmed by 5 bases and 7 bases, with 6 bases remaining between them. The DNA of the CDR3 is TGTGCCAGCAGCCCCCAAAATGAGCAGTTCTTC. Its protein product is CASSPQNEQFF.

The rearrangement links TRBV7-8 to TRBJ1-6; a possible D gene is TRBD1 (5 bases). Germline CDR1 reads SGHVS; CDR2 reads FQNEAQ. The CDR3 is 15 residues long. Trimming stripped 3 bases from V and 7 bases from J, with 13 bases between. The CDR3 here is CASSLGRDRNSPLHF. CDR3 DNA: TGTGCCAGCAGCTTGGGGAGGGACCGGAATTCACCCCTCCACTTT.

This clonotype was picked up a small number of times. V gene TRBV20-1 combines with J gene TRBJ2-3, with 11 nucleotides matching TRBD2. Trimming removed 3 bases from V and 0 bases from J; junction bases left unmatched: 5. The CDR3 is made up of 16 amino acids. In germline, CDR1 is DFQATT, CDR2 SNEGSKA (reference sequence). CDR3 sequence: CSASSSGGPSTDTQYF. The CDR3 region has the DNA TGCAGTGCTAGCTCTAGCGGGGGGCCCAGCACAGATACGCAGTATTTT.

The chain has TRBV6-6 and TRBJ1-1; D remains ambiguous. Germline lookup yields CDR1 MNHNY and CDR2 SVGAGI (reference sequence). CDR3 length equals 13 residues. V was cut by 4 bases and J by 10 bases, with 16 bases left in between. The CDR3 is CASSSMVRVRAFF. The CDR3 DNA is TGTGCCAGCAGTTCCATGGTAAGGGTTCGAGCTTTCTTT.

V is TRBV18 and J is TRBJ2-7; D possibly corresponds to TRBD2 (6 bases). The CDR3 runs 16 residues. V was shortened by 3 bases and J by 0 bases, with 15 bases between the two germline ends. Germline CDR1 KGHSH, CDR2 LQKENI. This CDR3 reads CASSPEGFPGSYEQYF. CDR3 nucleotide sequence: TGTGCCAGCTCACCGGAGGGGTTTCCGGGCTCCTACGAGCAGTACTTC.

The genes are TRBV7-9 and TRBJ1-6, with TRBD1 matching over 7 bases. This CDR3 spans 16 amino acids. Unmatched junction bases numbered 2, after V lost 0 bases and J lost 3 bases. Germline V gene data show CDR1 as SEHNR and CDR2 as FQNEAQ (reference sequence). In DNA form, the CDR3 reads TGTGCCAGCAGCTTAGCAGGACAGGACTATAATTCACCCCTCCACTTT. Protein sequence: CASSLAGQDYNSPLHF.

This sequence joins TRBV2 and TRBJ2-3; 8 bases agree with TRBD2. The CDR3 sequence is 16 residues long. CDR1 SNHLY and CDR2 FYNNEI come from the germline V gene. Trimming cost V 0 bases and J 2 bases; bases outside gene matches: 4. As DNA, the CDR3 is TGTGCCAGCAGTGAAGCGGTAGCGGGAATCACAGATACGCAGTATTTT. This encodes CASSEAVAGITDTQYF.

In its sample, this clonotype was seen a few times. This chain links TRBV27 with TRBJ2-7; the match to TRBD2 covers 12 bases. This CDR3 spans 17 amino acids. Germline lookup yields CDR1 MNHEY and CDR2 SMNVEV (reference sequence). With V trimmed by 5 bases and J by 4 bases, 12 bases remained unmatched. In DNA, the CDR3 is TGTGCCAGCAGTCTAGGGGACCCTAGCGGGAGGGCATACGAGCAGTACTTC. It encodes CASSLGDPSGRAYEQYF.

This clonotype showed up just once. The rearrangement joins TRBV6-5 to TRBJ1-1, with 8 bases that match TRBD1. The CDR3 spans 12 residues. The trim removed 7 bases at V and 10 bases at J, leaving 8 bases unmatched. Germline CDR1 MNHEY, CDR2 SVGAGI. This chain's CDR3 is CASIHGQGRAFF. For the CDR3, the DNA is TGTGCCAGCATCCACGGACAGGGTAGAGCTTTCTTT.

The CDR3 bases are TGCAGCGTTGAAGTCGGGAAAATAGCGGGGGGCAATGAGCAGTTCTTC. This sequence encodes CSVEVGKIAGGNEQFF. The gene calls are TRBV29-1 and TRBJ2-1; 10 nucleotides match TRBD2. There are 16 residues in the CDR3. The V and J ends lost 1 base and 6 bases, in that order; junction bases with no gene match: 9. Per the germline V gene, CDR1 is SQVTM and CDR2 is ANQGSEA.

This clonotype turned up a few times. The chain links TRBV7-8 to TRBJ2-3, with a tentative D call TRBD2 (5 bases). The CDR3 is 15 residues long. Germline-derived CDR1 and CDR2 are SGHVS and FQNEAQ. V lost 5 bases to trimming and J lost 7 bases, with 19 bases between them. The DNA of the CDR3 is TGTGCCAGCAGCACTCTCGTGGGAGCCTCGTATACGCAGTATTTT. This sequence encodes CASSTLVGASYTQYF.

Only a few counts were recorded for this clonotype. The rearrangement joins TRBV29-1 to TRBJ2-4; D possibly corresponds to TRBD1 (6 bases). V lost 4 bases and J lost 1, with 17 bases in between. Germline-derived CDR1 and CDR2 are SQVTM and ANQGSEA. The CDR3 loop spans 16 amino acids. The chain's CDR3 is CSVGGTPDWAKNIQYF. Here the CDR3 DNA reads TGCAGCGTTGGTGGGACACCGGACTGGGCCAAAAACATTCAGTACTTC. The full variable domain, in which reference TRBV29-1 and TRBJ2-4 provide the parts outside the CDR3, is SAVISQKPSRDICQRGTSLTIQCQVDSQVTMMFWYRQQPGQSLTLIATANQGSEATYESGFVIDKFPISRPNLTFSTLTVSNMSPEDSSIYLCSVGGTPDWAKNIQYFGAGTRLSVL.

This chain uses TRBV6-1 with TRBJ2-3; no firm D call. CDR3 size: 16 residues. Germline V gives CDR1 MNHNS, CDR2 SASEGT. Trimming left V 4 bases short and J 0 bases short, with 14 bases between. DNA of the CDR3: TGTGCCAGCAGTGCATTCAGCTCCACTAGCACAGATACGCAGTATTTT. Its protein is CASSAFSSTSTDTQYF.

The chain recombines TRBV5-4 with TRBJ2-5, with TRBD2 matching 7 bases. CDR3 length: 15 amino acids. V lost 8 bases to trimming and J lost 1 base; unmatched junction nucleotides: 11. Germline V gene sequence: CDR1 SGHNT, CDR2 YYREEE (reference sequence). As DNA, the CDR3 is TGTGCCAGTGCCCTAGGGAGGGCCGGCCAAGAGACCCAGTACTTC. It codes for CASALGRAGQETQYF.

Only a few counts were recorded for this clonotype. The chain couples TRBV2 to TRBJ2-3; 12 nucleotides agree with TRBD2. Germline loops: CDR1 SNHLY, CDR2 FYNNEI. There are 15 residues in the CDR3. Trimming removed 4 bases from V and 5 bases from J; junction bases left unmatched: 4. The CDR3 region has the DNA TGTGCCAGCAGTGTTCCTAGCGGGGGGGTAGATACGCAGTATTTT. It is translated as CASSVPSGGVDTQYF.

V usage is TRBV7-2 and J usage is TRBJ1-2, with TRBD1 matching 11 bases. V lost 6 bases, J lost 3 bases, and 12 bases stayed unmatched. CDR3 length equals 17 residues. In germline, CDR1 is SGHTA, CDR2 FQGNSA. CDR3 loop: CASSSRGQGVIYYGYTF. The CDR3 DNA sequence: TGTGCCAGCAGTTCTAGGGGACAGGGGGTGATTTACTATGGCTACACCTTC.

This clonotype showed up just a few times. The chain has TRBV3-1 and TRBJ1-1, with a possible D match to TRBD1 (5 bases). V was pared by 6 bases and J by 6 bases, with 20 bases between. The CDR3 extends over 15 amino acids. Germline lookup yields CDR1 LGHDT and CDR2 YNNKEL (reference sequence). This CDR3 reads CASRGAAGGEAEAFF. In nucleotides, the CDR3 is TGTGCCAGCAGGGGAGCGGCCGGAGGGGAGGCTGAAGCTTTCTTT.

This clonotype was counted a few times. The genes are TRBV7-6 and TRBJ2-3; tentatively, D is TRBD1 (5 bases). The germline gives CDR1 SGHVS, CDR2 FNYEAQ. V was trimmed by 0 bases and J by 5 bases, leaving 9 bases between them. The CDR3 spans 14 residues. The CDR3 loop is CASSLAAGIDTQYF. DNA of the CDR3: TGTGCCAGCAGCTTAGCGGCAGGGATAGATACGCAGTATTTT.